This T cell receptor beta chain was identified in a study of cytomegalovirus exposure and HLA in healthy donors. Study-level information: Earlier, some 200 million T cells were analyzed, and 95 million to 140 million unique TCR beta sequences were found among them.

Findings and limits, study-wide: Testing in vitro showed a few CMV-associated chains specific for CMV antigens. A later analysis linked a missense DCLRE1C variant to TCR beta V- and J-gene trimming.

The CDR3 spans 14 residues. Germline CDR1 and CDR2: MNHEY and SMNVEV (reference sequence). V was cut by 2 bases and J by 7 bases, with 11 bases left in between. Concerning this clone: Its matching antigen is unknown.

Vbeta (60) and Jbeta (13) primers were used in the PCR. Here immunoSEQ multiplex PCR was the method, and the copy in TCRdb shows in-frame clones only, minus some. The sample consists of approximately 100,000 clones, around 84% of them appearing once. The sequence derives from a woman between 18 and 29 years old in good health and CMV-seronegative. V is TRBV27 and J is TRBJ2-2, with D perhaps matching TRBD1 (5 bases). Sequenced: PBMCs. CDR3 bases: TGTGCCAGCAGTTTAAATTGGGGCGTCGGGGAGCTGTTTTTT. This sequence encodes CASSLNWGVGELFF.